These 31 T cell receptor beta chains originate from one sample sequenced in a study of blood T cell repertoires in COVID-19. Profiling relied on immunoSEQ multiplex PCR, and the TCRdb table lists in-frame clones only, not all of them. The table has about 130,000 clones, 80% seen once. The sample was peripheral blood. All receptors derive from a man aged 65 to 85 with acute or convalescent COVID-19.

V usage is TRBV4-2 and J usage is TRBJ1-1; no clear D. The CDR3 spans 15 residues. Germline CDR1 is LGHNA and CDR2 is YNFKEQ. V lost 0 bases, J lost 2 bases, and 10 bases lay in between. The CDR3 nucleotides read TGTGCCAGCAGCCAAGAACGTAGATTTAACACTGAAGCTTTCTTT. This translates into CASSQERRFNTEAFF.

The chain carries TRBV19 and TRBJ1-5, with D hard to call. The CDR3 is made up of 13 amino acids. Germline V lookup: CDR1 LNHDA, CDR2 SQIVND (reference sequence). V lost 3 bases and J lost 7, with 10 bases in between. The CDR3 protein is CASSIRYGQPQHF. For the CDR3, the DNA is TGTGCCAGTAGTATTAGGTACGGGCAGCCCCAGCATTTT.

The chain uses TRBV2 and TRBJ2-1; D might be TRBD1 (5 bases). CDR1 SNHLY and CDR2 FYNNEI come from the germline V gene. The V and J ends lost 7 bases and 5 bases respectively, with 15 bases between them. The CDR3 runs 14 residues. Here the CDR3 DNA reads TGTGCCAGCACCCGGTATAGGGGCCACAATGAGCAGTTCTTC. Its protein product is CASTRYRGHNEQFF.

The chain carries TRBV5-6 and TRBJ1-1, with D hard to call. Per the germline V gene, CDR1 is SGHDT and CDR2 is YYEEEE. Trimming stripped 0 bases from V and 4 bases from J, with 13 bases between. CDR3 length equals 15 residues. In nucleotides, the CDR3 is TGTGCCAGCAGCTTGGTCGCTGGGGAGGGCACTGAAGCTTTCTTT. Protein product: CASSLVAGEGTEAFF.

The chain has TRBV5-5 and TRBJ2-1, with 10 positions matching TRBD2. CDR3 length: 17 residues. Losses at the gene ends were 1 base for V and 2 bases for J; bases not matched to a gene: 6. Germline V gene lookup returns CDR1 SGHKS and CDR2 YYEKEE (reference sequence). CDR3 sequence: CASSLFLAGVPYNEQFF. The CDR3 DNA reads TGTGCCAGCAGCTTGTTCCTAGCGGGGGTGCCCTACAATGAGCAGTTCTTC.

This clone is a singleton in its sample. The V and J genes are TRBV6-8 and TRBJ2-5, with 7 positions matching TRBD1. The germline V gene encodes CDR1 MNHGY and CDR2 SAAAGT. The ends lost 4 bases at V and 7 bases at J; junction bases unmatched: 18. The CDR3 is made up of 17 amino acids. CDR3 bases: TGTGCCAGCAGTTTTTTTGTCGTACAGGGGTGGTTGAGGACCCAGTACTTC. Its translation: CASSFFVVQGWLRTQYF.

This chain uses TRBV5-5 with TRBJ2-7, with 8 bases lining up with TRBD1. The CDR3 is made up of 15 amino acids. Germline V gene sequence: CDR1 SGHKS, CDR2 YYEKEE (reference sequence). V lost 1 base, J lost 2 bases, and 5 bases stayed unmatched. This CDR3 reads CASSLQGAVPYEQYF. CDR3 DNA sequence: TGTGCCAGCAGCTTGCAGGGGGCGGTCCCCTACGAGCAGTACTTC.

This clone occurred once. V gene TRBV4-2 combines with J gene TRBJ1-2; D uncertain. Germline CDR1 and CDR2: LGHNA and YNFKEQ. Trimming pared 2 bases from V and 6 bases from J, leaving 10 bases between. The CDR3 consists of 13 residues. In DNA form, the CDR3 reads TGTGCCAGCAGCCAACCCTCTACGGATGGCTACACCTTC. This translates into CASSQPSTDGYTF.

This clone has only one observation. The chain uses TRBV19 and TRBJ1-1; a weak D match, TRBD1 (5 bases). Trimming stripped 5 bases from V and 0 bases from J, with 10 bases between. The CDR3 sequence is 14 residues long. Germline loops: CDR1 LNHDA, CDR2 SQIVND (reference sequence). The CDR3 DNA sequence: TGTGCCAGTAGTTCTCGACAGTTGAACACTGAAGCTTTCTTT. It specifies CASSSRQLNTEAFF.

The chain joins TRBV5-1 to TRBJ2-7, with 12 bases lining up with TRBD2. Trimming cost V 5 bases and J 2 bases; bases outside gene matches: 5. Germline V gene data show CDR1 as SGHRS and CDR2 as YFSETQ. The CDR3 covers 15 residues. Here the CDR3 reads CASSLTSGGTYEQYF. CDR3 sequence (DNA): TGCGCCAGCAGTCTTACTAGCGGGGGGACCTACGAGCAGTACTTC.

The chain links TRBV18 to TRBJ1-5; D may be TRBD1 (5 bases). The length of the CDR3 is 13 residues. The V gene lost 8 bases and the J gene lost 6 bases, with 14 bases spanning the gap. Germline CDR1 reads KGHSH; CDR2 reads LQKENI. The CDR3 nucleotides are TGTGCCAGCACCCTGGGGGGGGGTCAGCCCCAGCATTTT. Protein product: CASTLGGGQPQHF.

The sample holds one count of this clone. This sequence joins TRBV14 and TRBJ1-2; D is undetermined. The V and J ends lost 1 base and 0 bases respectively, with 9 bases between them. This CDR3 spans 15 amino acids. Germline V gene lookup returns CDR1 SGHDN and CDR2 FVKESK. DNA of the CDR3: TGTGCCAGCAGCCAAGGGAGCAGTACTAACTATGGCTACACCTTC. Its translation: CASSQGSSTNYGYTF.

The CDR3 DNA is TGTGCCAGTATAAGTTCGGTGATGGCTGAAGCTTTCTTT. Translated, it gives CASISSVMAEAFF. This sequence joins TRBV19 and TRBJ1-1; D not resolved. The length of the CDR3 is 13 residues. Germline CDR1 LNHDA, CDR2 SQIVND (reference sequence). V lost 7 bases and J lost 6, with 15 bases in between.

The V gene is TRBV6-5, the J gene TRBJ1-5; 7 bases align to TRBD1. The germline V gene encodes CDR1 MNHEY and CDR2 SVGAGI. Trimming at V came to 9 bases and at J to 0 bases, leaving 5 bases not matched to a gene. The CDR3 contains 14 residues. The CDR3 region is CASTGVYSNQPQHF. The CDR3 nucleotides are TGTGCCAGTACAGGGGTTTATAGCAATCAGCCCCAGCATTTT.

The gene calls are TRBV7-9 and TRBJ2-1; tentatively, D is TRBD2 (5 bases). This CDR3 is 14 amino acids long. From germline, CDR1 is SEHNR and CDR2 FQNEAQ (reference sequence). Trimming pared 5 bases from V and 0 bases from J, leaving 8 bases between. The DNA for the CDR3 is TGTGCCAGCAGCCTAGGGAGCTCCTACAATGAGCAGTTCTTC. Translating it yields CASSLGSSYNEQFF.

This clone was picked up a small number of times. The junction departs from the called germline gene at one end, perhaps through a read error. The gene calls are TRBV9 and TRBJ2-1; D is uncertain. The CDR3 has 15 residues. The germline CDR1 and CDR2 sequences are SGDLS and YYNGEE. Written as DNA, the CDR3 is TGTGCCAGCAGCGTAGTAGGTAGCTCCCACAATGAGCAGTTCTTC. It is translated as CASSVVGSSHNEQFF.

This rearrangement joins TRBV2 to TRBJ2-5; 7 nucleotides line up with TRBD1. This CDR3 region has 14 residues. V dropped 5 bases and J dropped 1; count of bases not matched to a gene: 4. From germline, CDR1 is SNHLY and CDR2 FYNNEI. CDR3 loop: CASSLQGTQETQYF. Here the CDR3 DNA reads TGTGCCAGCAGTTTACAGGGGACCCAAGAGACCCAGTACTTC.

Concerning this clone itself: This sample also contains other DNA sequences that code for the same CDR3. This rearrangement joins TRBV18 to TRBJ1-5; D is ambiguous. The CDR3 runs 13 residues. Deletions cut 3 bases from V and 1 base from J, with 4 bases between. Per germline, CDR1 KGHSH and CDR2 LQKENI. This CDR3 reads CASSPQSNQPQHF. The CDR3 DNA follows: TGTGCCAGCTCACCTCAGAGCAATCAGCCCCAGCATTTT.

V is TRBV7-9 and J is TRBJ1-1; D is undetermined. CDR1 is SEHNR, CDR2 FQNEAQ, per germline (reference sequence). Deletions cut 5 bases from V and 0 bases from J, with 13 bases between. CDR3 length: 15 residues. CDR3 loop: CASSPALLMNTEAFF. In nucleotides, the CDR3 is TGTGCCAGCAGCCCCGCGTTGTTGATGAACACTGAAGCTTTCTTT.

The rearrangement uses TRBV3-1 (or the pseudogene TRBV3-2) and TRBJ1-6; no clear D. Germline V gene sequence: CDR1 LGHDT, CDR2 YNNKEL (reference sequence). Trimming shortened V by 5 bases and J by 7 bases, and 12 bases separated the two germline ends. The CDR3 contains 14 residues. The CDR3 DNA reads TGTGCCAGCAGCAGACAAGGTCCGAATTCACCCCTCCACTTT. Protein product: CASSRQGPNSPLHF.

This clone was found once. The chain employs TRBV20-1 and TRBJ2-3, with 13 positions matching TRBD2. The V gene's germline CDR1 is DFQATT and CDR2 SNEGSKA (reference sequence). The CDR3 runs to 15 residues. Germline trimming cut 3 bases from V and 1 base from J; bases unmatched to any gene: 1. CDR3 sequence: CSASGTSGGTDTQYF. CDR3 in DNA: TGCAGTGCTAGTGGGACTAGCGGGGGCACAGATACGCAGTATTTT.

The chain is built from TRBV5-1 and TRBJ2-3; D not certain. The CDR3 runs 15 residues. CDR1 and CDR2 (germline): SGHRS, YFSETQ. Trimming left V 2 bases short and J 4 bases short, with 14 bases between. The CDR3 loop reads CASSLTDHRADTQYF. The DNA of the CDR3 is TGCGCCAGCAGCTTAACTGACCACCGGGCAGATACGCAGTATTTT.

The sample holds a few counts of this clone. V is TRBV7-8 and J is TRBJ1-6; 8 nucleotides line up with TRBD1. The V gene end was trimmed by 4 bases and the J gene end by 16 bases; junction bases not matched to a gene: 6. This CDR3 region has 12 residues. The germline CDR1 and CDR2 sequences are SGHVS and FQNEAQ. CDR3 bases: TGTGCCAGCAGCTACGACAGGGGAGAGCTCCACTTT. This encodes CASSYDRGELHF.

The rearrangement joins TRBV18 to TRBJ2-3; 12 nucleotides match TRBD2. CDR3 length: 15 amino acids. The germline V gene encodes CDR1 KGHSH and CDR2 LQKENI. Trimming took 6 bases from V and 3 from J; bases not matched to a gene: 4. Here the CDR3 reads CASSQLAGGTDTQYF. The CDR3 DNA is TGTGCCAGCTCGCAACTAGCGGGGGGAACAGATACGCAGTATTTT.

J is TRBJ2-7 and V is TRBV12-3 or TRBV12-4; 10 bases fit TRBD1. This CDR3 contains 13 residues. V lost 5 bases, J lost 6 bases, and 4 bases stayed unmatched. This chain's CDR3 is CASSRTGGVEQYF. The CDR3 region has the DNA TGTGCCAGCAGTCGGACAGGGGGAGTCGAGCAGTACTTC.

The chain couples TRBV5-1 to TRBJ1-1, with 8 nucleotides matching TRBD1. The CDR3 spans 14 residues. Germline-derived CDR1 and CDR2 are SGHRS and YFSETQ. J lost 2 bases, V lost 4 bases, and 4 bases had no gene match. The CDR3 DNA reads as TGCGCCAGCAGCAGGGGACAGGCCAACACTGAAGCTTTCTTT. This encodes CASSRGQANTEAFF.

This clone turned up a few times. This chain links TRBV2 with TRBJ1-6; the match to TRBD1 covers 8 bases. Germline CDR1 SNHLY, CDR2 FYNNEI. V lost 5 bases, J lost 10 bases, and 7 bases stayed unmatched. CDR3 size: 14 residues. The CDR3, as DNA: TGTGCCAGCAGTCAACTACAGGGGGAATCACCCCTCCACTTT. It specifies CASSQLQGESPLHF.

Only a few counts were recorded for this clone. This chain connects TRBV6-2 or TRBV6-3 to TRBJ1-5; D possibly corresponds to TRBD1 (6 bases). V was shortened by 0 bases and J by 7 bases, with 22 bases between the two germline ends. Germline CDR1 is MNHEY and CDR2 is SVGEGT. The CDR3 is made up of 18 amino acids. The CDR3 DNA reads TGTGCCAGCAGTTACTCATGGCTGGCGGGGGGCGTAGAACAGCCCCAGCATTTT. Translated, it gives CASSYSWLAGGVEQPQHF.

This clone has more than one count but fewer than ten. The CDR3 DNA sequence: TGCGCCAGCGGATTGGGACTTTCCAATGAGCAGTTCTTC. Its translation is CASGLGLSNEQFF. This rearrangement joins TRBV5-1 to TRBJ2-1, with a tentative D call TRBD2 (6 bases). The germline V gene has CDR1 SGHRS and CDR2 YFSETQ. Trimming removed 7 bases from V and 6 bases from J, with 14 bases in between. The CDR3 contains 13 residues.

This sequence joins TRBV6-4 and TRBJ2-3; possibly TRBD1 for D (5 bases). V lost 8 bases to trimming and J lost 14 bases, with 8 bases between them. The CDR3 loop spans 8 amino acids. Per germline, CDR1 MRHNA and CDR2 SNTAGT. The CDR3 sequence: CASRQGYF. The DNA of the CDR3 is TGTGCCAGCCGCCAGGGGTATTTT.

The V call is TRBV7-2, the J call TRBJ2-1; D remains unclear. The CDR3 is 11 residues long. In germline, CDR1 is SGHTA, CDR2 FQGNSA. V was clipped by 4 bases and J by 8 bases, with 6 bases between them. Written as DNA, the CDR3 is TGTGCCAGCAGCTGGAGAGATGAGCAGTTCTTC. This translates into CASSWRDEQFF.